One sample yielded the 21 T cell receptor beta chains listed below, sequenced in a study of Ad26.COV2.S vaccination and SARS-CoV-2 variants. Produced via immunoSEQ multiplex PCR; TCRdb's table is partial and in-frame only. The sample shows about 220,000 clones, 88% of them seen only once. Specified treatment: roughly 20 received Ad26.COV2.S at low or high dose, single or two shots; about five received placebo; per-sample allocation not given. Vaccine and placebo recipients were sampled on day 63 after the first injection. This specimen consisted of peripheral blood, obtained in a trial of Ad26.COV2.S vaccine versus placebo. The receptor set was obtained from a person between 18 and 65 years old who received the Ad26.COV2.S COVID-19 vaccine or a placebo.

The rearrangement joins TRBV5-1 to TRBJ2-3; 7 bases line up with TRBD1. CDR3 length: 15 residues. The J segment lost 2 bases and the V segment lost 4 bases, leaving 7 bases of the junction unmatched. CDR1 is SGHRS, CDR2 YFSETQ, per germline. Here the CDR3 reads CASSKRTGHTDTQYF. In DNA form, the CDR3 reads TGCGCCAGCAGCAAACGGACAGGCCACACAGATACGCAGTATTTT.

The chain combines TRBV5-6 with TRBJ1-5; TRBD1 is a possible D gene (5 bases). V lost 0 bases and J lost 7, with 8 bases in between. Germline CDR1 is SGHDT and CDR2 is YYEEEE. The CDR3 is 13 residues long. CDR3 protein: CASSLAGRQPQHF. CDR3 nucleotides: TGTGCCAGCAGCTTGGCGGGACGCCAGCCCCAGCATTTT.

The chain employs TRBV5-1 and TRBJ2-5; TRBD1 might be the D (6 bases). V was trimmed by 4 bases and J by 5 bases, leaving 18 bases between them. The CDR3 is 15 amino acids. Germline values: CDR1 SGHRS, CDR2 YFSETQ. CDR3 protein: CASSLLLQGGETQYF. The CDR3 DNA reads TGCGCCAGCAGCCTGCTCCTACAGGGTGGGGAGACCCAGTACTTC.

The rearrangement links TRBV23-1 to TRBJ2-4, with D hard to call. TRBV23-1 is sorted into the ORF group, with uncertain function. Trimming stripped 9 bases from V and 5 bases from J, with 17 bases between. The CDR3 runs 14 residues. CDR3 bases: TGCGCCAGAAGGCCGGAATTCGGTGAAAACATTCAGTACTTC. Translating gives CARRPEFGENIQYF.

This clone was picked up one time. The V call is TRBV30, the J call TRBJ1-2, with a possible D match to TRBD1 (5 bases). The CDR3 covers 15 residues. Germline V CDR1 and CDR2: GTSNPN, SVGIG (reference sequence). Trimming took off 3 bases at V and 6 bases at J, with 20 bases between the two ends. The CDR3 bases are TGTGCCTGGAGCCCCGGGGAGGGGAGAAGCGATGGCTACACCTTC. It is translated as CAWSPGEGRSDGYTF.

The chain couples TRBV2 to TRBJ1-6; TRBD1 agrees at 7 bases. CDR3 length: 17 residues. CDR1 is SNHLY, CDR2 FYNNEI, per germline. Trimming cost V 6 bases and J 9 bases; bases outside gene matches: 17. The chain's CDR3 is CASRSSSGTDSGSPLHF. The CDR3 bases are TGTGCCAGCAGAAGTTCATCCGGGACAGACAGCGGTTCACCCCTCCACTTT.

The chain has TRBV6-5 and TRBJ2-7; 9 nucleotides match TRBD1. V was clipped by 6 bases and J by 7 bases; unmatched bases: 10. The CDR3 totals 14 residues. CDR1 and CDR2 (germline): MNHEY, SVGAGI. As DNA, the CDR3 is TGTGCCAGCAGGCCGGGACAGGGTATGGGGGAGCAGTACTTC. It encodes CASRPGQGMGEQYF.

The chain couples TRBV28 to TRBJ2-7; tentatively, D is TRBD1 (5 bases). The CDR3 has 14 residues. With 7 bases removed from V and 3 bases from J, the gap between germline ends came to 16 bases. CDR1 is MDHEN, CDR2 SYDVKM, per germline. The CDR3 sequence is CASTLDTALYEQYF. The CDR3 nucleotides are TGTGCCAGCACCCTGGACACCGCCCTCTACGAGCAGTACTTC.

V usage is TRBV19 and J usage is TRBJ2-7, with 8 nucleotides matching TRBD2. The V and J ends lost 5 bases and 5 bases, in that order; junction bases with no gene match: 11. The CDR3 sequence is 15 residues long. The germline V gene encodes CDR1 LNHDA and CDR2 SQIVND (reference sequence). Here the CDR3 reads CASSGTGTSAHEQYF. CDR3 nucleotide sequence: TGTGCCAGTAGTGGAACCGGGACTAGTGCCCACGAGCAGTACTTC.

The chain employs TRBV6-5 and TRBJ1-5; 9 bases match TRBD1. This CDR3 region has 14 residues. The ends lost 6 bases at V and 1 base at J; junction bases unmatched: 1. Germline lookup yields CDR1 MNHEY and CDR2 SVGAGI. CDR3 protein: CASRQGASNQPQHF. The CDR3 bases are TGTGCCAGCAGACAGGGGGCGAGCAATCAGCCCCAGCATTTT.

The V gene is TRBV21-1, the J gene TRBJ2-2; TRBD2, the table's D call, was not compared with the DNA. TRBV21-1 is classified as a pseudogene. There are 16 residues in the CDR3. CDR3 protein: CASSKAASGNTGELFF. The DNA for the CDR3 is TGTGCCAGCAGCAAAGCGGCTAGCGGGAACACCGGGGAGCTGTTTTTT.

V gene TRBV30 combines with J gene TRBJ2-3; 8 positions match TRBD1. The ends lost 1 base at V and 3 bases at J; junction bases unmatched: 6. CDR3 length equals 15 residues. Germline V gene lookup returns CDR1 GTSNPN and CDR2 SVGIG (reference sequence). The CDR3 reads CAWSEGRGRTDTQYF. For the CDR3, the DNA is TGTGCCTGGAGTGAGGGCAGGGGGCGAACAGATACGCAGTATTTT.

The chain has TRBV9 and TRBJ2-3; D is possibly TRBD2 (6 bases). Trimming left V 7 bases short and J 5 bases short, with 17 bases between. The CDR3 consists of 14 residues. CDR1 and CDR2 (germline): SGDLS, YYNGEE. The CDR3 region is CASSPMGTVDTQYF. Here the CDR3 DNA reads TGTGCCAGCTCCCCCATGGGGACTGTAGATACGCAGTATTTT.

V gene TRBV30 combines with J gene TRBJ2-1; tentative D call: TRBD1 (7 bases). The germline gives CDR1 GTSNPN, CDR2 SVGIG (reference sequence). The ends were cut back, 8 bases at V and 14 bases at J, with 16 bases in the middle. The CDR3 has 10 residues. CDR3 sequence reads: CAPPRGTEFF. The CDR3 DNA follows: TGTGCCCCACCCCGCGGGACAGAGTTCTTC.

The genes are TRBV9 and TRBJ2-5; 8 bases are a match to TRBD1. The J segment lost 1 base and the V segment lost 0 bases, leaving 8 bases of the junction unmatched. CDR3 length: 17 residues. Germline CDR1 SGDLS, CDR2 YYNGEE. The CDR3 is CASSVGASQGVQETQYF. The CDR3 DNA reads TGTGCCAGCAGCGTAGGAGCATCACAGGGGGTCCAAGAGACCCAGTACTTC. Full variable domain (outside the CDR3, taken from reference TRBV9 and TRBJ2-5): DSGVTQTPKHLITATGQRVTLRCSPRSGDLSVYWYQQSLDQGLQFLIQYYNGEERAKGNILERFSAQQFPDLHSELNLSSLELGDSALYFCASSVGASQGVQETQYFGPGTRLLVL.

The J gene is TRBJ2-3, the V gene TRBV18, with D perhaps matching TRBD1 (5 bases). CDR3 length equals 13 residues. Deletions cut 5 bases from V and 6 bases from J, with 12 bases between. CDR1 is KGHSH, CDR2 LQKENI, per germline. CDR3 nucleotides: TGTGCCAGCTCAGCAAGCAGGGCCGATACGCAGTATTTT. The encoded protein is CASSASRADTQYF.

V gene TRBV5-1 combines with J gene TRBJ1-4, with 10 nucleotides matching TRBD1. V was pared by 3 bases and J by 4 bases, with 3 bases of the junction left unmatched. The germline CDR1 and CDR2 sequences are SGHRS and YFSETQ. CDR3 length equals 15 residues. The CDR3 region is CASSWGDRGNEKLFF. The CDR3 DNA sequence: TGCGCCAGCAGCTGGGGGGACAGGGGTAATGAAAAACTGTTTTTT.

As DNA, the CDR3 is TGTGCCACCAGTGATTTGAGGGGTAGCGGGACCACCGGGGAGCTGTTTTTT. Protein: CATSDLRGSGTTGELFF. This sequence joins TRBV24-1 and TRBJ2-2, with 8 positions matching TRBD2. The CDR3 covers 17 residues. Germline loops: CDR1 KGHDR, CDR2 SFDVKD. V trimming: 0 bases; J trimming: 4 bases; junction bases outside the gene matches: 6.

The V gene is TRBV5-4, the J gene TRBJ2-7; 7 bases are a match to TRBD1. CDR3 length: 13 residues. Germline values: CDR1 SGHNT, CDR2 YYREEE (reference sequence). J lost 5 bases, V lost 4 bases, and 6 bases had no gene match. Here the CDR3 reads CASSPLTGNEQYF. The CDR3 region has the DNA TGTGCCAGCAGCCCGCTGACAGGGAACGAGCAGTACTTC.

This clone was picked up one time. V usage is TRBV6-5 and J usage is TRBJ1-2, with 8 bases fitting TRBD1. The V and J ends lost 7 bases and 6 bases, in that order; junction bases with no gene match: 4. This CDR3 has 12 residues. CDR1 is MNHEY, CDR2 SVGAGI, per germline. Here the CDR3 reads CASNKQGDGYTF. In DNA, the CDR3 is TGTGCCAGCAATAAACAGGGGGATGGCTACACCTTC.

This clone was counted between two and nine times. The genes are TRBV10-3 and TRBJ1-5; 7 bases are shared with TRBD1. The CDR3 extends over 14 amino acids. With V trimmed by 10 bases and J by 2 bases, 8 bases remained unmatched. Per germline, CDR1 ENHRY and CDR2 SYGVKD. The CDR3 nucleotides are TGTGCCACGCGGGACGGGACAGGCAATCAGCCCCAGCATTTT. This encodes CATRDGTGNQPQHF.